This T cell receptor beta chain was identified during a study of blood T cell repertoires in COVID-19. Study summary: COVID-19 samples, acute and convalescent, were from the United States, Italy and Spain.

In the authors' workflow: It was from reference gene primer amplification that nucleated cell counts were estimated. Only in-frame clones appear in the TCRdb table, and some are missing; sequencing was by immunoSEQ multiplex PCR. V and J calls and clone size are as listed in that table; D and trimming were resolved from the DNA. The sample lists about 250,000 clones, about 86% occurring once. The CDR3 consists of 17 residues. The chain carries TRBV21-1 and TRBJ2-1; the table gives TRBD1 as D, unverified against the DNA. TRBV21-1 is termed a pseudogene. This receptor was obtained from a man older than 75 with acute or convalescent COVID-19. The material sequenced was peripheral blood. The CDR3 sequence is CASSGNSGTAYRNEQFF. CDR3 DNA: TGTGCCAGCAGCGGGAACTCCGGGACAGCGTATCGCAATGAGCAGTTCTTC.